This entry lists 7 T cell receptor beta chains sequenced from one sample in a study of OX40 agonist ivuxolimab in advanced cancers. Profiling relied on immunoSEQ multiplex PCR, and the TCRdb table lists in-frame clones only, not all of them. The table includes around 76,000 clones, about 82% detected once. Sequencing used CD4+ or CD8+ T cells sorted from blood, obtained in a trial of the OX40 agonist ivuxolimab. The receptors derive from an adult with an advanced solid tumor such as melanoma, head and neck, liver or kidney cancer.

This chain connects TRBV7-6 to TRBJ2-7; D uncertain. The CDR3 has 15 residues. V gave up 0 bases and J gave up 0 bases, with 9 bases separating them. CDR1 is SGHVS and CDR2 is FNYEAQ in the germline V gene. The CDR3: CASSLANKGSYEQYF. In nucleotides, the CDR3 is TGTGCCAGCAGCTTAGCCAACAAAGGCTCCTACGAGCAGTACTTC.

This clone was counted once. The J gene is TRBJ2-1, the V gene TRBV5-1; 10 nucleotides line up with TRBD1. The CDR3 length is 16 residues. Losses at the gene ends were 2 bases for V and 3 bases for J; bases not matched to a gene: 5. Germline values: CDR1 SGHRS, CDR2 YFSETQ. Here the CDR3 reads CASSFSGDRGYNEQFF. The CDR3 coding sequence is TGCGCCAGCAGCTTCTCGGGGGACAGGGGCTACAATGAGCAGTTCTTC. Using reference TRBV5-1 and TRBJ2-1 for the parts outside the CDR3, the full variable domain is KAGVTQTPRYLIKTRGQQVTLSCSPISGHRSVSWYQQTPGQGLQFLFEYFSETQRNKGNFPGRFSGRQFSNSRSEMNVSTLELGDSALYLCASSFSGDRGYNEQFFGPGTRLTVL.

This clone was seen more than once but under ten times. The genes are TRBV4-3 and TRBJ2-5, with D possibly being TRBD1 or TRBD2 (6 bases each). The CDR3 runs to 15 residues. Germline loops: CDR1 LGHNA, CDR2 YSLEER. V lost 1 base and J lost 5, with 14 bases in between. In DNA, the CDR3 is TGCGCCAGCAGCCAAGGGGGGGCCGTCGGCGAGACCCAGTACTTC. It specifies CASSQGGAVGETQYF.

This clone came up once. The chain links TRBV7-2 to TRBJ2-1; D gene ambiguous. V was cut by 4 bases and J by 6 bases, with 19 bases left in between. This CDR3 comprises 16 residues. CDR1 SGHTA and CDR2 FQGNSA come from the germline V gene. The DNA of the CDR3 is TGTGCCAGCAGCTCACAGACCCTTTCCGCCGGCAATGAGCAGTTCTTC. It is translated as CASSSQTLSAGNEQFF.

The rearrangement uses TRBV6-5 and TRBJ2-1; no clear D. Looked up from germline, CDR1 is MNHEY and CDR2 is SVGAGI. The V end was cut by 0 bases, the J end by 4 bases, with 1 base between. CDR3 length: 12 residues. The DNA of the CDR3 is TGTGCCAGCAGTTACTCTTACAATGAGCAGTTCTTC. It specifies CASSYSYNEQFF.

V usage is TRBV7-9 and J usage is TRBJ1-4; 8 bases map to TRBD1. Germline CDR1 and CDR2: SEHNR and FQNEAQ (reference sequence). CDR3 size: 15 residues. With 3 bases clipped from V and 4 bases from J, the junction kept 4 bases outside the gene matches. This chain's CDR3 is CASSLGDRSNEKLFF. The CDR3 DNA sequence: TGTGCCAGCAGCTTGGGGGACAGGAGTAATGAAAAACTGTTTTTT.

The V and J genes are TRBV11-2 and TRBJ2-5; TRBD1 matches at 8 bases. V was clipped by 3 bases and J by 1 base; unmatched bases: 4. CDR3 length: 15 amino acids. The germline V gene has CDR1 SGHAT and CDR2 FQNNGV. The CDR3 DNA reads TGTGCCAGCAGCTTGGGGACAGGACTCCAAGAGACCCAGTACTTC. Its protein product is CASSLGTGLQETQYF.